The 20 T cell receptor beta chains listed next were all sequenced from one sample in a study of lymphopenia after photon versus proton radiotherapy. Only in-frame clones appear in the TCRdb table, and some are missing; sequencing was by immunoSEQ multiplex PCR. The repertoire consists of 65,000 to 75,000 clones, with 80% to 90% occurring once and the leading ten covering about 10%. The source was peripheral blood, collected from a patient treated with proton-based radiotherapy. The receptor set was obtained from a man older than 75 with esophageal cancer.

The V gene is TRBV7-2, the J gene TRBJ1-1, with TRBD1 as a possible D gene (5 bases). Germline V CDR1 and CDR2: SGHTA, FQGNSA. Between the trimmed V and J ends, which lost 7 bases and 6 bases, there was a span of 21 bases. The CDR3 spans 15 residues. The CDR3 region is CASNQLGGGEAEAFF. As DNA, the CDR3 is TGTGCCAGCAACCAACTAGGTGGGGGTGAGGCTGAAGCTTTCTTT.

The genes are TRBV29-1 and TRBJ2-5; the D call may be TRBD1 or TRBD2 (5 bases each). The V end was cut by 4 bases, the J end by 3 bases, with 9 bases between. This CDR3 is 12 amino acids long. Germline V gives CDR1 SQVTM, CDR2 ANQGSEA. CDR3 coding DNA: TGCAGCGTTGGGGGGTGGGAAGAGACCCAGTACTTC. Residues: CSVGGWEETQYF. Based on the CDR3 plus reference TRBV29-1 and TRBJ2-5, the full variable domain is SAVISQKPSRDICQRGTSLTIQCQVDSQVTMMFWYRQQPGQSLTLIATANQGSEATYESGFVIDKFPISRPNLTFSTLTVSNMSPEDSSIYLCSVGGWEETQYFGPGTRLLVL.

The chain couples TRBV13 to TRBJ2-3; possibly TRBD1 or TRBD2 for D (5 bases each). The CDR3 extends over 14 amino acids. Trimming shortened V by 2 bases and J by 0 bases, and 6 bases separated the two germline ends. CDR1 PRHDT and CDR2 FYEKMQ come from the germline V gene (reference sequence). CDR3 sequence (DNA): TGTGCCAGCAGCTTAAGGGACAGCACAGATACGCAGTATTTT. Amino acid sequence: CASSLRDSTDTQYF.

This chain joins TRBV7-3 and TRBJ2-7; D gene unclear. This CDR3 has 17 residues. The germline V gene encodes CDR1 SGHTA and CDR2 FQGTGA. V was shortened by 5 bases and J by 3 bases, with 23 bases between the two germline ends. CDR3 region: CASSPQSFQSSNYEQYF. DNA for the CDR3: TGTGCCAGCAGCCCACAGTCATTCCAGAGTTCCAACTACGAGCAGTACTTC.

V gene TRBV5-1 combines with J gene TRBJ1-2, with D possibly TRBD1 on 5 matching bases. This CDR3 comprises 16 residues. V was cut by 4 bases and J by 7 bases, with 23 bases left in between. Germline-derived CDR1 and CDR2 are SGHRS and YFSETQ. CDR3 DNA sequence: TGCGCCAGCAGCCCCCCTGGTTTGTCGGGGCATGGTGGCTACACCTTC. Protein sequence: CASSPPGLSGHGGYTF.

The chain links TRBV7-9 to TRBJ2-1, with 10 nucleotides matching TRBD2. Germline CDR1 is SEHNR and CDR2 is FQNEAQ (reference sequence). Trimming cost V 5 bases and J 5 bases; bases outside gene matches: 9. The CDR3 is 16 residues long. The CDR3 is CASSTTLAGENNEQFF. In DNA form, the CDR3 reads TGTGCCAGCAGCACGACTCTAGCGGGAGAGAACAATGAGCAGTTCTTC.

The chain's CDR3 is CASSGNDRFGNPNYGYTF. CDR3 sequence (DNA): TGTGCCAGCAGCGGAAACGACAGATTCGGAAATCCTAACTATGGCTACACCTTC. J is TRBJ1-2 and V is TRBV9; the D gene is possibly TRBD1 (5 bases). The CDR3 covers 18 residues. Trimming removed 3 bases at V and 0 bases at J, with 21 bases between. The germline CDR1 and CDR2 sequences are SGDLS and YYNGEE.

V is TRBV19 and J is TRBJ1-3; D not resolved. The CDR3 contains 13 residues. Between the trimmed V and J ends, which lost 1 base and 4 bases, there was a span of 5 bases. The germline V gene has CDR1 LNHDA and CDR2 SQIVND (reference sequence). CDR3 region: CASSIGVGNTIYF. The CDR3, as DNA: TGTGCCAGTAGTATAGGTGTCGGAAACACCATATATTTT.

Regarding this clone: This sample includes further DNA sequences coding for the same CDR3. CDR3 nucleotides: TGTGCCAGCAGTGAAGGGTCAGCAATGTATGGCTACACCTTC. Encoded protein: CASSEGSAMYGYTF. J is TRBJ1-2 and V is TRBV6-1; D gene unclear. From germline, CDR1 is MNHNS and CDR2 SASEGT. The CDR3 is 14 residues long. Trimming cost V 1 base and J 5 bases, with 11 bases left between them.

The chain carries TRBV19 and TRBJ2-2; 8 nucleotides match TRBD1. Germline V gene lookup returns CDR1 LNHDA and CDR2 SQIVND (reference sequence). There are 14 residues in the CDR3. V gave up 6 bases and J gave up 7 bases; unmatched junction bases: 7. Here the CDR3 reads CASRIQGGGGELFF. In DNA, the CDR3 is TGTGCCAGTAGGATACAGGGGGGAGGCGGGGAGCTGTTTTTT.

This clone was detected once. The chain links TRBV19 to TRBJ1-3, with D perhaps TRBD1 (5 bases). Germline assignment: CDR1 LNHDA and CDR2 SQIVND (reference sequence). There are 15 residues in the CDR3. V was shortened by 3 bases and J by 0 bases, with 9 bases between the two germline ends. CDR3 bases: TGTGCCAGTAGTATTAGGGGATCCTCTGGAAACACCATATATTTT. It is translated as CASSIRGSSGNTIYF.

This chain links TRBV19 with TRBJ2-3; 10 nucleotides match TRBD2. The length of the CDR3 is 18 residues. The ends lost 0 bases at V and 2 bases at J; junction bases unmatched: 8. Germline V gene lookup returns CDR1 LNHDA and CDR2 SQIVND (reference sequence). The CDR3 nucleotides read TGTGCCAGTAGTATAGATCGGGAGACTAGCGGGTCCACAGATACGCAGTATTTT. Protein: CASSIDRETSGSTDTQYF.

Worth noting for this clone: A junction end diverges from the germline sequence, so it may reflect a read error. DNA for the CDR3: TGCGCCAGCAGCTCCCTGACGGTGAACTATGACTACACCTTC. Amino acids: CASSSLTVNYDYTF. The gene calls are TRBV5-1 and TRBJ1-2; no clear D gene. This CDR3 is built from 14 residues. Germline-derived CDR1 and CDR2 are SGHRS and YFSETQ.

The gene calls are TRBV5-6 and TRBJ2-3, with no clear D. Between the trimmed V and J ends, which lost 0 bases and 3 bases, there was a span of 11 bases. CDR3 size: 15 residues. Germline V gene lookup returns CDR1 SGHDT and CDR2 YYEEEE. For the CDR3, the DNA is TGTGCCAGCAGCTTGGTAGTAGCTGATACAGATACGCAGTATTTT. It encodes CASSLVVADTDTQYF.

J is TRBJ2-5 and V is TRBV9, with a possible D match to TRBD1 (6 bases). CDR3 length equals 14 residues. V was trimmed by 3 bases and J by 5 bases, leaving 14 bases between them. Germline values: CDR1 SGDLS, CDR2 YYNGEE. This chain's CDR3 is CASSGEGRGETQYF. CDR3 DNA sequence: TGTGCCAGCAGCGGCGAGGGCAGGGGCGAGACCCAGTACTTC. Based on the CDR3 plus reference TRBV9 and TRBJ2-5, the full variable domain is DSGVTQTPKHLITATGQRVTLRCSPRSGDLSVYWYQQSLDQGLQFLIQYYNGEERAKGNILERFSAQQFPDLHSELNLSSLELGDSALYFCASSGEGRGETQYFGPGTRLLVL.

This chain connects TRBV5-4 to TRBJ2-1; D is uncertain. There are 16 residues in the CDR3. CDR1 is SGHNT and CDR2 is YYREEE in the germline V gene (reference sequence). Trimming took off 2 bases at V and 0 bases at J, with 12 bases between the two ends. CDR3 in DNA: TGTGCCAGCAGCTTTGGTCTTAGTCGCTCCTACAATGAGCAGTTCTTC. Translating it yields CASSFGLSRSYNEQFF.

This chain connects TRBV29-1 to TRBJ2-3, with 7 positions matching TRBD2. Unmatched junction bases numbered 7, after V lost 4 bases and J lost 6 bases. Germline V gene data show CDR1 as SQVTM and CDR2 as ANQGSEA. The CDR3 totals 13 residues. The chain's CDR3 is CSVGIAGGDTQYF. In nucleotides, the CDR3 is TGCAGCGTTGGAATAGCGGGTGGTGATACGCAGTATTTT.

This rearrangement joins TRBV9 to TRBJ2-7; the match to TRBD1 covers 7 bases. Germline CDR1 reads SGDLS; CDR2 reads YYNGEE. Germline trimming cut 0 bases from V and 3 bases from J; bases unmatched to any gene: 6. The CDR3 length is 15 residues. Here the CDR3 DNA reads TGTGCCAGCAGCGTAGGGACAGGTAAAGGCTACGAGCAGTACTTC. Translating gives CASSVGTGKGYEQYF.

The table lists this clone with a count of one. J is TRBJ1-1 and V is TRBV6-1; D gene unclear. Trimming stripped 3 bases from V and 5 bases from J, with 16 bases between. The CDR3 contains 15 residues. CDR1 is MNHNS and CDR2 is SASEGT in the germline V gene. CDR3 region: CASSDMGRVRTEAFF. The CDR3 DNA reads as TGTGCCAGCAGTGACATGGGAAGGGTGAGAACTGAAGCTTTCTTT.

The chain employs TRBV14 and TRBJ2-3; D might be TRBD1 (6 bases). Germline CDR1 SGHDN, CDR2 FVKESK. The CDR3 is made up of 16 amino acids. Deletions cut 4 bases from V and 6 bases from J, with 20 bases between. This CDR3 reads CASSPAWDGGQDTQYF. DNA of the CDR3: TGTGCCAGCAGCCCCGCGTGGGACGGAGGACAGGATACGCAGTATTTT.